The 11 T cell receptor beta chains listed next were all sequenced from one sample in a study of response to subunit inactivated influenza vaccine. One entry per CDR3 protein, called by TCRdb with MiXCR from the RT-PCR reads. The table has around 470,000 distinct CDR3 sequences, approximately 7.8% seen once. The source was PBMCs from blood, collected about 24 months after vaccination. These TCRs come from a man between 45 and 75 years old who received an inactivated influenza vaccine.

The chain links TRBV10-3 to TRBJ2-7; 11 bases line up with TRBD1. Germline V gene lookup returns CDR1 ENHRY and CDR2 SYGVKD. V lost 8 bases and J lost 3; bases outside the gene matches: 3. The CDR3 runs to 13 residues. CDR3 sequence reads: CAIGGTGGYEQYF. In DNA, the CDR3 is TGTGCCATCGGCGGGACAGGGGGCTACGAGCAGTACTTC.

The genes are TRBV20-1 and TRBJ2-3, with D uncertain. Germline V lookup: CDR1 DFQATT, CDR2 SNEGSKA (reference sequence). V shed 3 bases and J shed 4 bases, with 20 bases lying between them. The CDR3 sequence is 16 residues long. In DNA form, the CDR3 reads TGCAGTGCTAGGTCGTCGCCCCGGCGAATGGCAGATACGCAGTATTTT. Protein sequence: CSARSSPRRMADTQYF.

This rearrangement joins TRBV7-2 to TRBJ2-1, with 8 bases matching TRBD1. The CDR3 sequence is 15 residues long. The V and J ends lost 6 bases and 2 bases, in that order; junction bases with no gene match: 6. Germline CDR1 reads SGHTA; CDR2 reads FQGNSA. The CDR3 is CASRAGTGPYNEQFF. The CDR3 bases are TGTGCCAGCAGAGCCGGGACAGGCCCCTACAATGAGCAGTTCTTC.

The rearrangement joins TRBV7-8 to TRBJ2-7; TRBD1 might be the D (6 bases). V was shortened by 1 base and J by 1 base, with 17 bases between the two germline ends. Germline values: CDR1 SGHVS, CDR2 FQNEAQ. This CDR3 is 17 amino acids long. DNA of the CDR3: TGTGCCAGCAGCTTAGTTGGTAGGGGGACGGGTTCCTACGAGCAGTACTTC. Its protein is CASSLVGRGTGSYEQYF.

The chain joins TRBV3-1 to TRBJ2-1; TRBD2 matches 8 bases. The CDR3 length is 15 residues. Germline trimming cut 4 bases from V and 4 bases from J; bases unmatched to any gene: 6. The germline V gene has CDR1 LGHDT and CDR2 YNNKEL (reference sequence). The CDR3 spells CASSRGGTKYNEQFF. The DNA for the CDR3 is TGTGCCAGCAGCCGCGGGGGGACGAAATACAATGAGCAGTTCTTC.

At least ten counts were recorded for this clonotype. The V gene is TRBV7-9, the J gene TRBJ1-2; D is perhaps TRBD1 (6 bases). Per germline, CDR1 SEHNR and CDR2 FQNEAQ (reference sequence). The CDR3 runs 15 residues. Trimming removed 5 bases from V and 3 bases from J, with 16 bases in between. In DNA form, the CDR3 reads TGTGCCAGCAGCGGGGGGGGCAGGGCAGACTATGGCTACACCTTC. The encoded protein is CASSGGGRADYGYTF.

The table lists this clonotype with a few counts. The chain carries TRBV20-1 and TRBJ2-2; the D gene is possibly TRBD1 (6 bases). Germline V gene data show CDR1 as DFQATT and CDR2 as SNEGSKA (reference sequence). The CDR3 consists of 14 residues. V was clipped by 4 bases and J by 6 bases, with 15 bases between them. The CDR3 sequence is CSATRLDRSGELFF. CDR3 nucleotide sequence: TGCAGTGCTACAAGACTGGACAGATCCGGGGAGCTGTTTTTT.

About this clonotype itself: Mismatch with germline at one junction end may stem from a read error. The chain employs TRBV20-1 and TRBJ2-5; 7 positions agree with TRBD1. CDR3 length: 12 amino acids. Per germline, CDR1 DFQATT and CDR2 SNEGSKA (reference sequence). The CDR3 loop is CSARRGQETLYF. The CDR3 bases are TGCAGTGCGAGAAGGGGGCAAGAGACCCTGTACTTC.

There are a few counts of this clonotype. The CDR3 spells CASSERQGSGEQYF. CDR3 coding DNA: TGTGCCAGCAGTGAACGACAGGGTTCCGGCGAGCAGTACTTC. V usage is TRBV6-1 and J usage is TRBJ2-7; TRBD1 aligns across 7 bases. The germline gives CDR1 MNHNS, CDR2 SASEGT. J was trimmed by 6 bases and V by 2 bases; bases with no gene match: 7. The CDR3 consists of 14 residues.

This clonotype appeared a few times. The V and J genes are TRBV7-8 and TRBJ1-4; 11 bases map to TRBD1. Germline loops: CDR1 SGHVS, CDR2 FQNEAQ. V shed 5 bases, J shed 8 bases, and the junction held 7 bases outside the gene matches. This CDR3 contains 15 residues. The CDR3 reads CASSGWTGGTEKLFF. For the CDR3, the DNA is TGTGCCAGCAGCGGCTGGACAGGGGGCACAGAAAAACTGTTTTTT.

Many counts were recorded for this clonotype. This rearrangement joins TRBV12-3 or TRBV12-4 to TRBJ2-1; D call uncertain. V gave up 3 bases and J gave up 2 bases, with 8 bases separating them. This CDR3 is 14 amino acids long. The CDR3 DNA follows: TGTGCCAGCAGTTTCGGGCAGGCCTACAATGAGCAGTTCTTC. Amino acid sequence: CASSFGQAYNEQFF.